This TCR beta chain was identified in a study of T cells after yellow fever vaccination. About the study: It was SMART-Seq v4 Ultra Low Input that prepared the fractions with low cell numbers. The study's findings and limits: It was a weaker secondary response, yet one that peaked faster, at day 5 versus 15.

5'RACE template switching added a universal primer site and UMIs to TCR cDNA. One entry per CDR3 protein results from TCRdb running MiXCR on the 5' RACE reads. The data contain 500,000 to 650,000 distinct CDR3 sequences, about a sixth of them singletons. A word on this clonotype: As yet, its antigen is unknown.

The CDR3 is 15 residues long. Germline V gene data show CDR1 as SGHVS and CDR2 as FQNEAQ. The ends were cut back, 1 base at V and 2 bases at J, with 9 bases in the middle. The rearrangement links TRBV7-8 to TRBJ1-5; no clear D gene. This TCR derives from a young man who received the YFV17D yellow fever vaccine. This material consisted of PBMCs, taken 5 to 6 days after the first yellow fever vaccination. Here the CDR3 DNA reads TGTGCCAGCAGCTTAGAGGTCGGGGGCAATCAGCCCCAGCATTTT. This codes for CASSLEVGGNQPQHF.